These 24 T cell receptor beta chains were all obtained from the same sample, sequenced in a study of post-analysis software for immune sequencing data. Study findings and constraints: TRBV5-6, TRBV5-1 and TRBV20-1 were among several TRBV segments more frequent in patients than controls.

Built from TCR beta cDNA, the libraries had unique molecular identifiers in them. TCRdb analysed the PCR reads with MiXCR anew, one entry per CDR3 protein. The table includes hundreds of thousands of distinct CDR3 sequences, roughly 29% detected once. These receptors have no identified antigens. Sequenced: blood. Receptor source: a girl aged 5 to 17 with multiple sclerosis.

The gene calls are TRBV20-1 and TRBJ1-5; the D gene is possibly TRBD1 (6 bases). The CDR3 is 15 amino acids. The germline CDR1 and CDR2 sequences are DFQATT and SNEGSKA (reference sequence). V gave up 5 bases and J gave up 2 bases, with 16 bases separating them. CDR3 residues: CSALGGSLGNQPQHF. The CDR3 nucleotides are TGCAGTGCTTTAGGGGGTTCGTTGGGCAATCAGCCCCAGCATTTT.

This chain joins TRBV15 and TRBJ1-2; 12 positions agree with TRBD1. This CDR3 is built from 15 residues. Per germline, CDR1 LNHNV and CDR2 YYDKDF (reference sequence). Trimming cost V 5 bases and J 4 bases; bases outside gene matches: 5. In nucleotides, the CDR3 is TGTGCCACCAGCGGGGGACAGGGGGCGGGCTATGGCTACACCTTC. Translated: CATSGGQGAGYGYTF. The variable domain in full, with the rest retrieved from reference TRBV15 and TRBJ1-2, is DAMVIQNPRYQVTQFGKPVTLSCSQTLNHNVMYWYQQKSSQAPKLLFHYYDKDFNNEADTPDNFQSRRPNTSFCFLDIRSPGLGDTAMYLCATSGGQGAGYGYTFGSGTRLTVV.

The chain carries TRBV5-1 and TRBJ2-1; 9 bases are a match to TRBD1. The CDR3 spans 17 residues. Looked up from germline, CDR1 is SGHRS and CDR2 is YFSETQ. V shed 2 bases and J 9 bases; nucleotides not matched to a gene: 15. The CDR3 spells CASSLPPGTGPFGEQFF. The DNA of the CDR3 is TGCGCCAGCAGCTTACCCCCCGGGACAGGGCCTTTTGGTGAGCAGTTCTTC.

The chain carries TRBV5-1 and TRBJ2-5; D is undetermined. Germline lookup yields CDR1 SGHRS and CDR2 YFSETQ. CDR3 length: 16 residues. Trimming shortened V by 4 bases and J by 1 base, and 17 bases separated the two germline ends. The CDR3 sequence: CASSPHAAGPQETQYF. The CDR3 bases are TGCGCCAGCAGCCCCCACGCGGCAGGCCCCCAAGAGACCCAGTACTTC.

The J gene is TRBJ2-3, the V gene TRBV5-1; D is ambiguous. The CDR3 has 15 amino acids. Germline CDR1 and CDR2: SGHRS and YFSETQ. V was cut by 0 bases and J by 2 bases, with 10 bases left in between. This chain's CDR3 is CASSLAAVPTDTQYF. CDR3 DNA: TGCGCCAGCAGCTTGGCGGCAGTACCCACAGATACGCAGTATTTT. The complete variable domain, with remaining parts taken from reference TRBV5-1 and TRBJ2-3, reads KAGVTQTPRYLIKTRGQQVTLSCSPISGHRSVSWYQQTPGQGLQFLFEYFSETQRNKGNFPGRFSGRQFSNSRSEMNVSTLELGDSALYLCASSLAAVPTDTQYFGPGTRLTVL.

The gene calls are TRBV7-2 and TRBJ2-1, with 8 nucleotides matching TRBD1. The germline CDR1 and CDR2 sequences are SGHTA and FQGNSA. V lost 1 base and J lost 6; bases outside the gene matches: 8. The CDR3 covers 16 residues. The CDR3 loop reads CASSLVARGPLNEQFF. The CDR3 DNA reads as TGTGCCAGCAGCTTAGTTGCCAGGGGGCCACTCAATGAGCAGTTCTTC.

This clonotype was found a few times. V gene TRBV29-1 combines with J gene TRBJ1-4, with D hard to call. In germline, CDR1 is SQVTM, CDR2 ANQGSEA. CDR3 length: 13 amino acids. Between the trimmed V and J ends, which lost 4 bases and 5 bases, there was a span of 11 bases. This chain's CDR3 is CSVVGPRNEKLFF. DNA of the CDR3: TGCAGCGTTGTTGGGCCTCGAAATGAAAAACTGTTTTTT.

In regard to this clonotype: An end of the junction does not agree with germline; a read error may underlie this. The V call is TRBV10-3, the J call TRBJ1-5; a weak D match, TRBD1 (6 bases). CDR1 and CDR2 (germline): ENHRY, SYGVKD. This CDR3 has 16 amino acids. In DNA form, the CDR3 reads TGTGCCGTCAGTGATGACAGGCGTGATAGCAATCAGCCCCAGCATTTT. Translating it yields CAVSDDRRDSNQPQHF.

This clonotype turned up a few times. The chain is built from TRBV12-3 or TRBV12-4 and TRBJ2-4; D is undetermined. V gave up 6 bases and J gave up 0 bases, with 15 bases separating them. This CDR3 is 16 amino acids long. CDR3 sequence: CASSPSVQEAKNIQYF. The DNA for the CDR3 is TGTGCCAGCAGCCCCTCGGTCCAGGAAGCCAAAAACATTCAGTACTTC.

The CDR3 loop reads CSGTQVNEQFF. The CDR3 bases are TGCAGTGGTACACAGGTTAATGAGCAGTTCTTC. The rearrangement links TRBV20-1 to TRBJ2-1, with D perhaps matching TRBD1 (5 bases). Germline-derived CDR1 and CDR2 are DFQATT and SNEGSKA (reference sequence). The CDR3 contains 11 residues. V was trimmed by 7 bases and J by 7 bases, leaving 11 bases between them.

The chain combines TRBV28 with TRBJ2-1; D not certain. Germline CDR1 is MDHEN and CDR2 is SYDVKM. The CDR3 totals 14 residues. The V end lost 7 bases, the J end lost 8 bases, and 18 bases lay between the germline ends. The CDR3 sequence: CASNPPRSYHEQFF. As DNA, the CDR3 is TGTGCCAGCAATCCTCCTAGATCGTACCATGAGCAGTTCTTC.

This clonotype has a single count. The CDR3, as DNA: TGTGCCAGCAGTGAGGAGCAGGGGGGGGCTGAAGCTTTCTTT. It is translated as CASSEEQGGAEAFF. This chain joins TRBV6-4 and TRBJ1-1, with 7 bases aligning to TRBD1. The J segment lost 6 bases and the V segment lost 3 bases, leaving 7 bases of the junction unmatched. Germline V CDR1 and CDR2: MRHNA, SNTAGT. The CDR3 sequence is 14 residues long.

This clonotype was recorded a few times. The junction departs from the called germline gene at one end, perhaps through a read error. The rearrangement uses TRBV20-1 and TRBJ2-7, with D hard to call. The DNA matches TRBJ2-5 better at its end, which makes the J call doubtful. In germline, CDR1 is DFQATT, CDR2 SNEGSKA (reference sequence). The CDR3 consists of 12 residues. CDR3 bases: TGCAGTGCTAGGACCGACCAGGAGACCCAGTACTTC. Protein: CSARTDQETQYF.

There are a few counts of this clonotype. This chain links TRBV12-3 or TRBV12-4 with TRBJ2-7; TRBD2 matches 7 bases. V lost 5 bases and J lost 10; bases outside the gene matches: 5. CDR3 length: 11 amino acids. CDR3 sequence (DNA): TGTGCCAGCAGTCCCGGACTAGTCCAGTACTTC. This translates into CASSPGLVQYF.

The V gene is TRBV28, the J gene TRBJ2-2; unclear D gene. This CDR3 is built from 15 residues. The V end was cut by 10 bases, the J end by 0 bases, with 15 bases between. The germline V gene has CDR1 MDHEN and CDR2 SYDVKM. CDR3 in amino acids: CANELGTSNTGELFF. The CDR3 nucleotides are TGTGCCAACGAGCTGGGAACATCGAACACCGGGGAGCTGTTTTTT.

This sequence joins TRBV20-1 and TRBJ2-3, with TRBD2 identical over 14 bases. Germline CDR1 reads DFQATT; CDR2 reads SNEGSKA (reference sequence). The CDR3 is made up of 16 amino acids. J gave up 2 bases and V 4 bases, and 5 bases lay outside the gene matches. DNA of the CDR3: TGCAGTGCTACGGGACTAGCGGGGGACACCACAGATACGCAGTATTTT. As protein: CSATGLAGDTTDTQYF.

In this sample, this clonotype turned up a few times. In DNA, the CDR3 is TGCGCCAGCAGCTTGCTAGCGGGGGGGCCGGGAGAGACCCAGTACTTC. Translating it yields CASSLLAGGPGETQYF. The chain joins TRBV5-1 to TRBJ2-5, with 12 positions matching TRBD2. Trimming at V came to 1 base and at J to 4 bases, leaving 5 bases not matched to a gene. Germline V lookup: CDR1 SGHRS, CDR2 YFSETQ. The CDR3 runs 16 residues. Full variable domain (rest looked up from reference TRBV5-1 and TRBJ2-5): KAGVTQTPRYLIKTRGQQVTLSCSPISGHRSVSWYQQTPGQGLQFLFEYFSETQRNKGNFPGRFSGRQFSNSRSEMNVSTLELGDSALYLCASSLLAGGPGETQYFGPGTRLLVL.

This clonotype appeared a few times. V and J are TRBV20-1 and TRBJ1-1; D is undetermined. CDR3 length equals 13 residues. The germline V gene encodes CDR1 DFQATT and CDR2 SNEGSKA (reference sequence). V lost 5 bases and J 1 base, leaving 11 bases between the germline ends. The CDR3 DNA reads TGCAGTGCTGATGGACGGTCGAACACTGAAGCTTTCTTT. Amino acid sequence: CSADGRSNTEAFF.

As to this clonotype: The junction does not match germline at one end; this may be a read error. The rearrangement links TRBV6-5 to TRBJ1-6; tentative D call: TRBD1 (5 bases). CDR1 MNHEY and CDR2 SVGAGI come from the germline V gene. The CDR3 runs to 14 residues. The CDR3 DNA reads as TGTGCCAGCAGTGCAGGGTCCTATAATACACCCCTCCACTTT. Residues: CASSAGSYNTPLHF.

The chain combines TRBV5-6 with TRBJ2-7, with a weak D call TRBD1 (5 bases). CDR3 length equals 15 residues. Germline V lookup: CDR1 SGHDT, CDR2 YYEEEE. Trimming removed 5 bases from V and 6 bases from J, with 21 bases in between. CDR3 DNA: TGTGCCAGCAGATTAGACAGAGGATTGATCCCCGAGCAGTACTTC. Residues: CASRLDRGLIPEQYF.

The chain links TRBV7-2 to TRBJ1-5; D gene ambiguous. Germline loops: CDR1 SGHTA, CDR2 FQGNSA. This CDR3 comprises 17 residues. V lost 3 bases to trimming and J lost 1 base, with 16 bases between them. CDR3: CASSFQSADLSNQPQHF. The CDR3 nucleotides read TGTGCCAGCAGCTTCCAATCGGCGGATCTGAGCAATCAGCCCCAGCATTTT. Full variable domain (remainder filled in from reference TRBV7-2 and TRBJ1-5): GAGVSQSPSNKVTEKGKDVELRCDPISGHTALYWYRQSLGQGLEFLIYFQGNSAPDKSGLPSDRFSAERTGGSVSTLTIQRTQQEDSAVYLCASSFQSADLSNQPQHFGDGTRLSIL.

This clonotype was detected a few times. The CDR3 bases are TGCAGTGCTGAGAGCGGTTCCCTCTCACACAATGAGCAGTTCTTC. Translated: CSAESGSLSHNEQFF. The chain employs TRBV20-1 and TRBJ2-1, with D perhaps matching TRBD2 (5 bases). Trimming pared 5 bases from V and 5 bases from J, leaving 19 bases between. The CDR3 spans 15 residues. Germline CDR1 DFQATT, CDR2 SNEGSKA (reference sequence).

The sample holds a few counts of this clonotype. The chain uses TRBV5-1 and TRBJ2-5; perhaps TRBD2 as D (6 bases). The CDR3 contains 14 residues. Germline values: CDR1 SGHRS, CDR2 YFSETQ. V was shortened by 6 bases and J by 1 base, with 13 bases between the two germline ends. The CDR3 nucleotides are TGCGCCAGCAACCATCTGGGACTCCAAGAGACCCAGTACTTC. It translates to CASNHLGLQETQYF.

V gene TRBV5-1 combines with J gene TRBJ2-3, with 9 bases identical to TRBD1. The CDR3 has 17 amino acids. The germline V gene has CDR1 SGHRS and CDR2 YFSETQ. J gave up 3 bases and V 4 bases, and 12 bases lay outside the gene matches. CDR3 in DNA: TGCGCCAGCAGCATTCTGGGACAGGGTGGAGTGACAGATACGCAGTATTTT. It is translated as CASSILGQGGVTDTQYF.